This passage covers 22 T cell receptor beta chains from one sample sequenced in a study of shared clonotypes between healthy human individuals. The naive CD8 subset, CD45RO-negative cells positively selected for CCR7, excluded terminally differentiated effector memory CD45RA+ cells. Produced via immunoSEQ multiplex PCR; TCRdb's table is partial and in-frame only. The data hold roughly 1,800,000 clones, with just under 95% observed a single time. The sequencing input was naive CD8+ T cells sorted from blood. These receptors all stem from a man in his late teens or twenties in good health.

This clone has just one count. Here the CDR3 DNA reads TGTGCCAGCAGCGTAGAAAAGGGGTCTAATGAAAAACTGTTTTTT. Translating it yields CASSVEKGSNEKLFF. This chain links TRBV9 with TRBJ1-4, with D possibly TRBD1 on 5 matching bases. CDR1 and CDR2 (germline): SGDLS, YYNGEE. The CDR3 spans 15 residues. V lost 0 bases, J lost 3 bases, and 9 bases lay in between.

The J gene is TRBJ2-1, the V gene TRBV5-4, with 7 positions matching TRBD1. Trimming at V came to 2 bases and at J to 2 bases, leaving 4 bases not matched to a gene. Per the germline V gene, CDR1 is SGHNT and CDR2 is YYREEE (reference sequence). This CDR3 spans 15 amino acids. The CDR3 loop is CASSFIGTAYNEQFF. The CDR3 region has the DNA TGTGCCAGCAGCTTTATTGGGACAGCCTACAATGAGCAGTTCTTC.

V usage is TRBV7-9 and J usage is TRBJ2-2; D remains ambiguous. This CDR3 contains 16 residues. In germline, CDR1 is SEHNR, CDR2 FQNEAQ (reference sequence). Trimming left V 5 bases short and J 5 bases short, with 18 bases between. The DNA of the CDR3 is TGTGCCAGCAGCCCCCCCATAGTGCTGAGTACCGGGGAGCTGTTTTTT. Translated, it gives CASSPPIVLSTGELFF. Looking up the rest from reference TRBV7-9 and TRBJ2-2 gives the full variable domain: DTGVSQNPRHKITKRGQNVTFRCDPISEHNRLYWYRQTLGQGPEFLTYFQNEAQLEKSRLLSDRFSAERPKGSFSTLEIQRTEQGDSAMYLCASSPPIVLSTGELFFGEGSRLTVL.

J is TRBJ1-1 and V is TRBV27, with TRBD1 matching over 7 bases. This CDR3 is 15 amino acids long. The germline V gene has CDR1 MNHEY and CDR2 SMNVEV (reference sequence). V lost 2 bases to trimming and J lost 0 bases; unmatched junction nucleotides: 3. The CDR3: CASSLRDSMNTEAFF. The CDR3 DNA follows: TGTGCCAGCAGTTTAAGGGACAGCATGAACACTGAAGCTTTCTTT.

In its sample, this clone was seen a few times. Other DNA sequences within the sample encode an identical CDR3. The chain combines TRBV7-9 with TRBJ1-1; D remains unclear. The CDR3 length is 13 residues. Germline assignment: CDR1 SEHNR and CDR2 FQNEAQ (reference sequence). Trimming shortened V by 1 base and J by 1 base, and 4 bases separated the two germline ends. CDR3 nucleotide sequence: TGTGCCAGCAGCTTAGTCCAGAACACTGAAGCTTTCTTT. Its translation: CASSLVQNTEAFF.

The V and J genes are TRBV18 and TRBJ1-4; a weak D match, TRBD1 (5 bases). CDR1 and CDR2 (germline): KGHSH, LQKENI. V was cut by 5 bases and J by 0 bases, with 13 bases left in between. CDR3 size: 16 residues. The CDR3 reads CASSSARASTNEKLFF. CDR3 sequence (DNA): TGTGCCAGCTCATCTGCCAGGGCGTCAACTAATGAAAAACTGTTTTTT.

Concerning this clone: Other DNA sequences from this sample encode an identical CDR3 as well. CDR3 residues: CAISERVSYEQYF. The DNA for the CDR3 is TGTGCCATCAGTGAGAGGGTTTCCTACGAGCAGTACTTC. The chain recombines TRBV10-3 with TRBJ2-7; the D is unclear. V was cut by 2 bases and J by 1 base, with 6 bases left in between. Germline values: CDR1 ENHRY, CDR2 SYGVKD. The CDR3 covers 13 residues.

The gene calls are TRBV21-1 and TRBJ2-7; the table's D gene call, TRBD2, was not cross checked with the DNA. TRBV21-1 corresponds to a pseudogene. CDR3 length: 17 residues. In nucleotides, the CDR3 is TGTGCCAGCAGCAAAGGGCAAGGGCTTAGCGGGGAATACGAGCAGTACTTC. It is translated as CASSKGQGLSGEYEQYF.

Only one count was recorded for this clone. This chain joins TRBV10-2 and TRBJ1-2; no firm D call. Trimming shortened V by 3 bases and J by 5 bases, and 13 bases separated the two germline ends. In germline, CDR1 is WSHSY, CDR2 SAAADI. The CDR3 runs 14 residues. CDR3 in DNA: TGCGCCAGCAGTGATGTACCGGTCGGATATGGCTACACCTTC. It codes for CASSDVPVGYGYTF.

The chain is built from TRBV7-6 and TRBJ2-7, with D possibly being TRBD1 or TRBD2 (6 bases each). Trimming removed 1 base from V and 2 bases from J, with 18 bases in between. The germline V gene encodes CDR1 SGHVS and CDR2 FNYEAQ. The CDR3 length is 17 residues. CDR3 region: CASSLELPTGGAYEQYF. CDR3 nucleotides: TGTGCCAGCAGCTTAGAGCTACCGACAGGAGGGGCCTACGAGCAGTACTTC.

The chain is built from TRBV5-4 and TRBJ2-1; D is unclear. V was trimmed by 4 bases and J by 5 bases, leaving 10 bases between them. The CDR3 consists of 13 residues. Germline CDR1 is SGHNT and CDR2 is YYREEE (reference sequence). CDR3 in amino acids: CASSNRLDNEQFF. The CDR3 region has the DNA TGTGCCAGCAGCAACCGACTCGACAATGAGCAGTTCTTC.

The chain is built from TRBV5-1 and TRBJ2-7; D is undetermined. The CDR3 sequence is 11 residues long. The germline V and J ends were trimmed by 3 bases and 7 bases, with 8 bases remaining between them. CDR1 is SGHRS and CDR2 is YFSETQ in the germline V gene. CDR3 DNA sequence: TGCGCCAGCAGCTGGGCCAGTGAGCAGTACTTC. The encoded protein is CASSWASEQYF.

This clone was recorded once. The chain employs TRBV5-1 and TRBJ2-7; a weak D match, TRBD2 (6 bases). The CDR3 is made up of 13 amino acids. Trimming left V 4 bases short and J 6 bases short, with 14 bases between. Germline CDR1 is SGHRS and CDR2 is YFSETQ. The CDR3 sequence: CASSGGITTEQYF. Written as DNA, the CDR3 is TGCGCCAGCAGCGGCGGGATTACAACCGAGCAGTACTTC. The full variable domain, in which reference TRBV5-1 and TRBJ2-7 provide the parts outside the CDR3, is KAGVTQTPRYLIKTRGQQVTLSCSPISGHRSVSWYQQTPGQGLQFLFEYFSETQRNKGNFPGRFSGRQFSNSRSEMNVSTLELGDSALYLCASSGGITTEQYFGPGTRLTVT.

The J gene is TRBJ1-3, the V gene TRBV6-5, with D maybe TRBD1 (5 bases). Germline V gives CDR1 MNHEY, CDR2 SVGAGI. V lost 6 bases to trimming and J lost 11 bases, with 20 bases between them. The CDR3 has 14 amino acids. The CDR3 sequence is CASRPGPTQAAIYF. CDR3 coding DNA: TGTGCCAGCAGACCGGGACCAACTCAAGCCGCCATATATTTT.

This clone occurred once. CDR3 nucleotide sequence: TGCAGCCCCCAGCTGATAGGGGACTATGGCTACACCTTC. Protein sequence: CSPQLIGDYGYTF. The chain employs TRBV29-1 and TRBJ1-2, with D maybe TRBD1 (5 bases). The CDR3 length is 13 residues. The germline CDR1 and CDR2 sequences are SQVTM and ANQGSEA. Trimming cost V 8 bases and J 3 bases, with 16 bases left between them.

This clone was recorded once. This chain links TRBV7-9 with TRBJ2-5; 9 bases agree with TRBD2. The V and J ends lost 6 bases and 6 bases, in that order; junction bases with no gene match: 8. Germline CDR1 reads SEHNR; CDR2 reads FQNEAQ (reference sequence). The CDR3 spans 14 residues. The CDR3 nucleotides read TGTGCCAGCAGTGAACGGACTAGCGAAAAGACCCAGTACTTC. It is translated as CASSERTSEKTQYF.

The chain carries TRBV7-8 and TRBJ2-5; 7 nucleotides agree with TRBD2. With V trimmed by 5 bases and J by 1 base, 10 bases remained unmatched. Germline assignment: CDR1 SGHVS and CDR2 FQNEAQ. This CDR3 contains 16 residues. The CDR3 protein is CASSGPFGEGQETQYF. The CDR3 coding sequence is TGTGCCAGCAGCGGCCCCTTCGGGGAGGGCCAAGAGACCCAGTACTTC.

The rearrangement uses TRBV28 and TRBJ1-5, with 8 bases aligning to TRBD1. The trim removed 5 bases at V and 5 bases at J, leaving 8 bases unmatched. From germline, CDR1 is MDHEN and CDR2 SYDVKM. CDR3 size: 15 residues. Here the CDR3 DNA reads TGTGCCAGCAGTCCCTTGGCGGACAGGGATCAGCCCCAGCATTTT. Its protein product is CASSPLADRDQPQHF.

The chain carries TRBV19 and TRBJ2-7, with D tentatively TRBD2 (5 bases). With 4 bases removed from V and 7 bases from J, the gap between germline ends came to 8 bases. CDR1 and CDR2 (germline): LNHDA, SQIVND (reference sequence). The CDR3 has 11 amino acids. The DNA for the CDR3 is TGTGCCAGTAGTACCGGGGAGGAGCAGTACTTC. Translation: CASSTGEEQYF.

The genes are TRBV4-3 and TRBJ2-3, with unresolved D. Germline V gene sequence: CDR1 LGHNA, CDR2 YSLEER. CDR3 length: 15 amino acids. Between the trimmed V and J ends, which lost 0 bases and 2 bases, there was a span of 9 bases. CDR3 amino acids: CASSQDSASTDTQYF. The CDR3 region has the DNA TGCGCCAGCAGCCAAGACAGCGCTTCCACAGATACGCAGTATTTT.

This chain connects TRBV11-2 to TRBJ2-7, with 8 nucleotides matching TRBD2. CDR3 length equals 14 residues. CDR1 is SGHAT and CDR2 is FQNNGV in the germline V gene. Trimming took 8 bases from V and 2 from J; bases not matched to a gene: 8. For the CDR3, the DNA is TGTGCCAGCGTACCATCAGCGGGAGCCTACGAGCAGTACTTC. Translating gives CASVPSAGAYEQYF.

The chain links TRBV4-2 to TRBJ2-7, with D uncertain. The CDR3 sequence is 13 residues long. V was shortened by 1 base and J by 3 bases, with 7 bases between the two germline ends. The germline V gene encodes CDR1 LGHNA and CDR2 YNFKEQ. CDR3 amino acids: CASSQVSDYEQYF. The CDR3 region has the DNA TGTGCCAGCAGCCAAGTTTCGGACTACGAGCAGTACTTC.